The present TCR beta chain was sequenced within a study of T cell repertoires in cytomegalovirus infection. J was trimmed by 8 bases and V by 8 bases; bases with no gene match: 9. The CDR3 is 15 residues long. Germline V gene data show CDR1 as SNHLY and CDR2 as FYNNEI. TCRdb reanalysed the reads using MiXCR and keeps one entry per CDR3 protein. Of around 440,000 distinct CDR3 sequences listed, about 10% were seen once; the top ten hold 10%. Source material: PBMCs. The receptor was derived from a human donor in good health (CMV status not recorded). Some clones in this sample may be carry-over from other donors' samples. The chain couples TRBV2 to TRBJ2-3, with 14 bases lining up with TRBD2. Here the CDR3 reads CASDRLAGGRGTQYF. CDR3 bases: TGTGCCAGCGATAGACTAGCGGGGGGGCGAGGTACGCAGTATTTT.